This is a list of T cell receptor beta chains from one sample in a study of T and B cells in COVID-19 patients. TCRdb called the multiplex PCR reads again in MiXCR, with one record for every CDR3 protein. Of 20,000 to 25,000 distinct CDR3 sequences listed, more than 30% were seen once; the top ten hold 2% to 2.5%. Sequencing was carried out using blood. The receptors shown here come from a human donor who had recovered from COVID-19. Both conserved end residues are part of each CDR3. D genes are given only for firm matches. Clone size is not always given. Where it is, it says once, few, many or a class for expanded clones.

v_call	d_call	j_call	clone_size	cdr3_aa	cdr3_nt
TRBV6-5	TRBD2	TRBJ2-5	NA	CASSGTSGGWTQYF	TGTGCCAGCAGTGGGACTAGCGGGGGTTGGACCCAGTACTTC
TRBV5-6	NA	TRBJ2-6	NA	CASSLRLGTVVSGANVLTF	TGTGCCAGCAGCTTAAGATTAGGGACGGTGGTCTCTGGGGCCAACGTCCTGACTTTC
TRBV27	TRBD1	TRBJ1-2	many	CASSLTGTAGYGYTF	TGTGCCAGCAGCTTAACCGGGACAGCAGGCTATGGCTACACCTTC
TRBV10-3	NA	TRBJ2-1	NA	CAITGLGNNEQFF	TGTGCCATCACTGGACTGGGAAACAATGAGCAGTTCTTC
TRBV12-3/TRBV12-4	NA	TRBJ2-7	few	CASRPYFGYEQYF	TGTGCCAGCAGGCCTTACTTTGGGTACGAGCAGTACTTC
TRBV11-2	NA	TRBJ1-3	few	CASSLRQAPAGNTIYF	TGTGCCAGCAGCTTAAGGCAGGCTCCGGCTGGAAACACCATATATTTT
TRBV30	NA	TRBJ2-2	many	CAWSVGGLGTGELFF	TGTGCCTGGAGTGTGGGAGGTCTGGGCACCGGGGAGCTGTTTTTT
TRBV12-3/TRBV12-4	TRBD1	TRBJ2-5	few	CASSRDRGRSDQYF	TGTGCCAGCAGTCGGGACAGGGGCCGTTCAGACCAGTACTTC
TRBV19	TRBD2	TRBJ2-1	medium-sized	CASSVRTSAANEQFF	TGTGCCAGTAGTGTCCGGACTAGCGCCGCAAATGAGCAGTTCTTC
TRBV6-1	TRBD1	TRBJ1-1	NA	CASSIDRGRRTEAFF	TGTGCCAGCAGCATCGACAGGGGGCGTCGGACTGAAGCTTTCTTT
TRBV11-3	TRBD1	TRBJ1-1	NA	CASSSGQILNTEAFF	TGTGCCAGCAGCTCGGGACAGATATTGAACACTGAAGCTTTCTTT
TRBV20-1	TRBD2	TRBJ2-7	NA	CSAGLAGNRQYF	TGCAGTGCAGGACTAGCGGGGAATAGGCAGTACTTC
TRBV12-3/TRBV12-4	NA	TRBJ1-5	few	CASSAQGFQPQHF	TGTGCCAGCAGCGCTCAGGGATTCCAGCCCCAGCATTTT
TRBV6-2/TRBV6-3	TRBD1	TRBJ2-7	medium-sized	CASSEDRGRPYEQYF	TGTGCCAGCAGTGAGGACAGGGGTAGACCCTACGAGCAGTACTTC
TRBV6-1	NA	TRBJ1-4	NA	CASSTPGQGGEKLFF	TGTGCCAGCAGTACCCCCGGGCAGGGCGGTGAAAAACTGTTTTTT